Here is one T cell receptor beta chain with its context. What it binds is not known. Tagging with unique molecular identifiers was a feature of the TCR beta cDNA libraries. TCRdb itself ran the PCR reads through MiXCR, one entry per CDR3 protein. The sample records roughly 800,000 distinct CDR3 sequences, about 53% being singletons. The data derive from a study of post-analysis software for immune sequencing data. Overall study findings and caveats: Those with multiple sclerosis, the patient group, showed significantly lower normalized Chao1 diversity than controls. TRBV segments more frequent in patients than in controls numbered about 5 and included TRBV5-6, TRBV5-1 and TRBV20-1.

Germline CDR1 reads WSHSY; CDR2 reads SAAADI. The CDR3 runs to 15 residues. Material: blood. This clonotype was obtained from a girl aged 5-17 years with multiple sclerosis. This chain joins TRBV10-2 and TRBJ2-7; 9 bases map to TRBD1. The end of the DNA is better explained by TRBJ2-5, so the J call may be wrong. CDR3 nucleotide sequence: TGCGCCAGCACCGGGGGACAGGGTGCCCCGGAGACCCAGTACTTC. Amino acid sequence: CASTGGQGAPETQYF.